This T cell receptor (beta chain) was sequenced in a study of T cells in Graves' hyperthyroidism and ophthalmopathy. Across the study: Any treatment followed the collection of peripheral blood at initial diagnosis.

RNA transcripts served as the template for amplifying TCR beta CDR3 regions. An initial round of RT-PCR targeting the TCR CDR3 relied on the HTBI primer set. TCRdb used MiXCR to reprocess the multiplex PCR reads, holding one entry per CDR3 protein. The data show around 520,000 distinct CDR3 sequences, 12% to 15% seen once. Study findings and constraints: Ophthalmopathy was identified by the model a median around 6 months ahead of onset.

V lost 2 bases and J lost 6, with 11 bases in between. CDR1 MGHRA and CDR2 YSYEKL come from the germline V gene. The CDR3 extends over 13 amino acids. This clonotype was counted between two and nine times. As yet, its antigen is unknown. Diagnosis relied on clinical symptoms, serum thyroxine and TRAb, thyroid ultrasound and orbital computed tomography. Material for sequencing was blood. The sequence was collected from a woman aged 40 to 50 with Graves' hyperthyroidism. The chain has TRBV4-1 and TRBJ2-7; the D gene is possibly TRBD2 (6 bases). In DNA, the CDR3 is TGCGCCAGCAGCCAACACGGGACTCCCGAGCAGTACTTC. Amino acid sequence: CASSQHGTPEQYF.